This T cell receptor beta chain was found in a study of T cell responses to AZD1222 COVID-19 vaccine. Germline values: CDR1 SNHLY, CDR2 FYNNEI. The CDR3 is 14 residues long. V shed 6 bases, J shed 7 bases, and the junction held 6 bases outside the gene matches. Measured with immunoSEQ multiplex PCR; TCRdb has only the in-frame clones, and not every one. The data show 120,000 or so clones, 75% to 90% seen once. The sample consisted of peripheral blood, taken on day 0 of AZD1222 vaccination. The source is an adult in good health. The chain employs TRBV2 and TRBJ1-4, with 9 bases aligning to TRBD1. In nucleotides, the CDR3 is TGTGCCAGCAGCCGAGACAGGGGGAGTGAAAAACTGTTTTTT. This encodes CASSRDRGSEKLFF. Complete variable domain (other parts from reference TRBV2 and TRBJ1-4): EPEVTQTPSHQVTQMGQEVILRCVPISNHLYFYWYRQILGQKVEFLVSFYNNEISEKSEIFDDQFSVERPDGSNFTLKIRSTKLEDSAMYFCASSRDRGSEKLFFGSGTQLSVL.